Below, 19 T cell receptor beta chains from the same sample are listed, as sequenced in a study of blood T cells in healthy people across ages. For the second PCR, which ran for about 6 to 11 cycles, a sample-barcoded 5' primer and a J-beta primer mix were used. TCRdb analysed the 5' RACE reads with MiXCR anew, one entry per CDR3 protein. The sample lists about 1.6 million distinct CDR3 sequences; about 32% were seen once. The sequencing sample was made of blood. The receptor set was obtained from a woman aged 30 to 39 in good health.

There are many counts of this clonotype. The chain combines TRBV6-1 with TRBJ2-7, with D hard to call. CDR3 size: 13 residues. Germline values: CDR1 MNHNS, CDR2 SASEGT. Trimming cost V 3 bases and J 6 bases, with 12 bases left between them. This chain's CDR3 is CASSDWPLPEQYF. CDR3 in DNA: TGTGCCAGCAGTGATTGGCCTCTTCCCGAGCAGTACTTC.

This clonotype was found a few times. The rearrangement links TRBV13 to TRBJ2-7, with TRBD2 matching over 11 bases. The V gene's germline CDR1 is PRHDT and CDR2 FYEKMQ (reference sequence). The V gene end was trimmed by 5 bases and the J gene end by 0 bases; junction bases not matched to a gene: 6. The CDR3 runs to 16 residues. CDR3 sequence: CASSKTSGDSSYEQYF. The CDR3 DNA follows: TGTGCCAGCAGCAAGACTAGCGGGGATAGCTCCTACGAGCAGTACTTC.

About this clonotype: One end of the junction is discordant with germline, which a read error may explain. CDR3 nucleotide sequence: TGTACCAGCAGCCAAGCGCCGGGACAGGGGCCGGACGGCTACACCTTC. It is translated as CTSSQAPGQGPDGYTF. This rearrangement joins TRBV7-8 to TRBJ1-2, with 10 bases fitting TRBD1. CDR1 and CDR2 from the germline V gene are SGHVS and FQNEAQ. This CDR3 region has 16 residues.

The rearrangement uses TRBV4-1 and TRBJ2-3; 7 bases map to TRBD1. The V gene end was trimmed by 3 bases and the J gene end by 3 bases; junction bases not matched to a gene: 6. Per germline, CDR1 MGHRA and CDR2 YSYEKL. This CDR3 is 15 amino acids long. The CDR3 protein is CASSQTGLLTDTQYF. Written as DNA, the CDR3 is TGCGCCAGCAGCCAGACAGGGTTGTTGACAGATACGCAGTATTTT.

This clonotype was detected a few times. The rearrangement joins TRBV7-9 to TRBJ2-3; D unclear. V lost 5 bases to trimming and J lost 5 bases, with 14 bases between them. The germline V gene encodes CDR1 SEHNR and CDR2 FQNEAQ (reference sequence). The length of the CDR3 is 14 residues. CDR3: CASSPPESGDTQYF. CDR3 DNA: TGTGCCAGCAGCCCACCGGAGTCCGGAGATACGCAGTATTTT.

Points on this clonotype: The junction shows a germline mismatch at one end, possibly a read error. The chain joins TRBV30 to TRBJ2-5, with 7 bases that match TRBD1. The J call may not be correct, given that the DNA end is closer to TRBJ2-7. The V gene's germline CDR1 is GTSNPN and CDR2 SVGIG (reference sequence). This CDR3 is built from 16 residues. The CDR3 reads CAWSVLDRKLSCEQYF. CDR3 in DNA: TGTGCCTGGAGTGTGTTGGACAGGAAACTTTCCTGCGAGCAGTACTTC.

The sample holds a few counts of this clonotype. The CDR3 region is CASSEAAPGKDEQYF. In DNA, the CDR3 is TGTGCCAGCAGTGAAGCGGCCCCAGGGAAAGACGAGCAGTACTTC. The V call is TRBV6-1, the J call TRBJ2-7; possibly TRBD1 for D (5 bases). V was shortened by 0 bases and J by 5 bases, with 14 bases between the two germline ends. CDR1 and CDR2 (germline): MNHNS, SASEGT. CDR3 length: 15 residues.

A remark on this clonotype: Being one base from a much bigger clone, this may be a read error. The chain is built from TRBV20-1 and TRBJ2-7; D possibly corresponds to TRBD2 (6 bases). The CDR3 sequence is 15 residues long. Germline V gene data show CDR1 as DFQATT and CDR2 as SNEGSKA (reference sequence). With 1 base removed from V and 0 bases from J, the gap between germline ends came to 13 bases. The CDR3 DNA follows: TGCAGTGCTAGAGTTGGCGGGATGAGCTCCTACGAGCAGTACTTC. Amino acids: CSARVGGMSSYEQYF.

The V call is TRBV3-1, the J call TRBJ1-2; 9 bases are a match to TRBD1. The trim removed 2 bases at V and 5 bases at J, leaving 6 bases unmatched. CDR3 length equals 15 residues. Germline V gene data show CDR1 as LGHDT and CDR2 as YNNKEL (reference sequence). This CDR3 reads CASSQIRDRVYGYTF. For the CDR3, the DNA is TGTGCCAGCAGCCAAATCCGGGACAGGGTTTATGGCTACACCTTC. The variable domain in full, completed from reference TRBV3-1 and TRBJ1-2, reads DTAVSQTPKYLVTQMGNDKSIKCEQNLGHDTMYWYKQDSKKFLKIMFSYNNKELIINETVPNRFSPKSPDKAHLNLHINSLELGDSAVYFCASSQIRDRVYGYTFGSGTRLTVV.

This clonotype has just a few counts. The chain employs TRBV4-1 and TRBJ1-1, with 7 bases matching TRBD1. CDR3 length: 15 residues. CDR1 is MGHRA and CDR2 is YSYEKL in the germline V gene. With 2 bases clipped from V and 5 bases from J, the junction kept 8 bases outside the gene matches. Here the CDR3 DNA reads TGCGCCAGCAGCCAAACTACAGGGGCTGGGACTGAAGCTTTCTTT. Encoded protein: CASSQTTGAGTEAFF.

To note about this clonotype: Here the CDR3 omits its conserved ending phenylalanine or tryptophan, so a read error is the likely source. The chain uses TRBV3-1 and TRBJ1-2; 8 nucleotides align to TRBD1. Germline CDR1 is LGHDT and CDR2 is YNNKEL (reference sequence). The CDR3 consists of 16 residues. The J segment lost 8 bases and the V segment lost 1 base, leaving 12 bases of the junction unmatched. CDR3 loop: CASSQVSITGGGGYTL. The CDR3 region has the DNA TGTGCCAGCAGCCAAGTCTCAATAACAGGGGGAGGGGGCTACACCTTA.

Ten or more counts support this clonotype. The chain has TRBV7-3 and TRBJ2-3; 13 nucleotides align to TRBD2. The germline V gene has CDR1 SGHTA and CDR2 FQGTGA. This CDR3 has 16 residues. The ends lost 4 bases at V and 5 bases at J; junction bases unmatched: 6. Here the CDR3 DNA reads TGTGCCAGCAGCTCGACTAGCGGGAGGTCTGGAGATACGCAGTATTTT. It yields the protein CASSSTSGRSGDTQYF.

The table lists this clonotype with a few counts. The chain joins TRBV27 to TRBJ2-7, with TRBD1 matching 7 bases. With V trimmed by 5 bases and J by 11 bases, 6 bases remained unmatched. The CDR3 length is 11 residues. Looked up from germline, CDR1 is MNHEY and CDR2 is SMNVEV (reference sequence). In DNA form, the CDR3 reads TGTGCCAGCAGTGCCGGACAGGAAAAGTACTTC. Translation gives CASSAGQEKYF.

The gene calls are TRBV30 and TRBJ2-2; D call uncertain. The DNA matches TRBJ1-1 better at its end, which makes the J call doubtful. Per germline, CDR1 GTSNPN and CDR2 SVGIG (reference sequence). The CDR3 has 14 amino acids. Here the CDR3 reads CAWSVRRSPGGAFF. CDR3 DNA: TGTGCCTGGAGTGTACGTCGATCACCGGGTGGAGCTTTCTTT.

The genes are TRBV5-1 and TRBJ2-6; D gene unclear. The germline V and J ends were trimmed by 0 bases and 0 bases, with 10 bases remaining between them. The CDR3 is made up of 17 amino acids. The V gene's germline CDR1 is SGHRS and CDR2 YFSETQ. As DNA, the CDR3 is TGCGCCAGCAGCTTGGCCGGCGACTTCTCTGGGGCCAACGTCCTGACTTTC. Residues: CASSLAGDFSGANVLTF.

CDR3 amino acids: CASSLVSGISGANVLTF. DNA of the CDR3: TGTGCCAGCAGTTTAGTTTCGGGAATCTCTGGGGCCAACGTCCTGACTTTC. This chain connects TRBV27 to TRBJ2-6, with D possibly matching TRBD2 (5 bases). V was cut by 2 bases and J by 0 bases, with 11 bases left in between. Germline V CDR1 and CDR2: MNHEY, SMNVEV (reference sequence). This CDR3 has 17 residues.

V is TRBV3-1 and J is TRBJ1-1; 7 positions agree with TRBD1. The V and J ends lost 4 bases and 2 bases, in that order; junction bases with no gene match: 7. Germline CDR1 is LGHDT and CDR2 is YNNKEL (reference sequence). This CDR3 is 15 amino acids long. This CDR3 reads CASSPIGDSNTEAFF. The CDR3 DNA sequence: TGTGCCAGCAGCCCCATTGGGGACAGCAACACTGAAGCTTTCTTT.

V and J are TRBV7-7 and TRBJ2-5, with D perhaps TRBD1 or TRBD2 (5 bases each). CDR3 length: 14 amino acids. Per the germline V gene, CDR1 is SSHAT and CDR2 is FNYEAQ (reference sequence). The V gene lost 5 bases and the J gene lost 4 bases, with 14 bases spanning the gap. CDR3 nucleotides: TGTGCCAGCAGCCCCGGGGCGGAAGGAGAGACCCAGTACTTC. Translated: CASSPGAEGETQYF.

The rearrangement joins TRBV6-6 to TRBJ2-1; D unclear. V was cut by 9 bases and J by 7 bases, with 16 bases left in between. Germline V gene data show CDR1 as MNHNY and CDR2 as SVGAGI (reference sequence). The CDR3 spans 13 residues. Here the CDR3 reads CASGLYIGNEQFF. The DNA for the CDR3 is TGTGCCAGTGGGCTCTATATAGGAAATGAGCAGTTCTTC.